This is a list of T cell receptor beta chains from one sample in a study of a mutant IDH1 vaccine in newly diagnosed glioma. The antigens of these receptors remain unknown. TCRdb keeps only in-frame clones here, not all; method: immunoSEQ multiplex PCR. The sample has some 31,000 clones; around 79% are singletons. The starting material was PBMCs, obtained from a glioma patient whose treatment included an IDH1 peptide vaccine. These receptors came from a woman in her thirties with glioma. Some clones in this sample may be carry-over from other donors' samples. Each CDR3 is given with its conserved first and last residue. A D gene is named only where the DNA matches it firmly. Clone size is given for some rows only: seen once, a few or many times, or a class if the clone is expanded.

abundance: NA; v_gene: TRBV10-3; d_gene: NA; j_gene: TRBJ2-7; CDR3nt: TGTGCCATCAGTGAGGCGGCGGGAAGGTCCTACGAGCAGTACTTC; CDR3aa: CAISEAAGRSYEQYF
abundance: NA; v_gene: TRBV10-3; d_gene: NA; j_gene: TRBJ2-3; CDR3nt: TGTGCCATCAGTGAGGGGGTAGATACGCAGTATTTT; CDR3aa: CAISEGVDTQYF
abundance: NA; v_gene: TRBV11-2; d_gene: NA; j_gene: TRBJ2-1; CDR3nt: TGTGCCAGCAGCATTAGGGGGAATGAGCAGTTCTTC; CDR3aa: CASSIRGNEQFF
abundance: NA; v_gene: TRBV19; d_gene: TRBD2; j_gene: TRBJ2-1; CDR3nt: TGTGCCAGTAGTATAGTAGGACTAGCGGAGGACAATGAGCAGTTCTTC; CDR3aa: CASSIVGLAEDNEQFF
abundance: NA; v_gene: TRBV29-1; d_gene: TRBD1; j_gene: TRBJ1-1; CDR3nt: TGCAGCGTTGGGACAGGGGGCGAAAACACTGAAGCTTTCTTT; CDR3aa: CSVGTGGENTEAFF
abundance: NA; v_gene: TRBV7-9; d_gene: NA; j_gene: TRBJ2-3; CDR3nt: TGTGCCAGCAGCTTATCGATCGGGACCACAGATACGCAGTATTTT; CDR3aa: CASSLSIGTTDTQYF
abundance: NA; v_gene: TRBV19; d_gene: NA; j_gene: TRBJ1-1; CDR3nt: TGTGCCAGTACCCTTCGGGGACCTGGGAACACTGAAGCTTTCTTT; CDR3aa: CASTLRGPGNTEAFF
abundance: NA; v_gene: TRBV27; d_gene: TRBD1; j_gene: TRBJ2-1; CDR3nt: TGTGCCAGCAGTCTCCCGACCAACAGGGGCTCCTACAATGAGCAGTTCTTC; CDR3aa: CASSLPTNRGSYNEQFF
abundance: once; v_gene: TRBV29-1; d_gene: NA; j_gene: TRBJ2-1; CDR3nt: TGCAGCGTTGATAGAGGGTGGACTTTCCAAAACAATGAGCAGTTCTTC; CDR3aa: CSVDRGWTFQNNEQFF
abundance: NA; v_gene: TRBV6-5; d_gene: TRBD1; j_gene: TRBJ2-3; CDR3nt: TGTGCCAGCAGTTCACCAGGGGGAGCTACGCAGTATTTT; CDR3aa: CASSSPGGATQYF
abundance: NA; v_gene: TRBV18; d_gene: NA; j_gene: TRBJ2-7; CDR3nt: TGTGCCAGCTCACCTCAGTCCTACGAGCAGTACTTC; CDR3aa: CASSPQSYEQYF
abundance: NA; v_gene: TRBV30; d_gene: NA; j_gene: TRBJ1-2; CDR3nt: TGTGCCTGGAGTATCGCGGTTGGGGGAAGGGGCTACACCTTC; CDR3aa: CAWSIAVGGRGYTF
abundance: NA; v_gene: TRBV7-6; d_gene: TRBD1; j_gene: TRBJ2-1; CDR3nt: TGTGCCAGCAGCTTATCGCCACAGGGGCCCACAGTCTTC; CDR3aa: CASSLSPQGPTVF
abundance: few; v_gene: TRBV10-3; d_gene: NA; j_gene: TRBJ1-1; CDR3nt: TGTGCCATCAGTCCAGGGGACACTGAAGCTTTCTTT; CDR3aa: CAISPGDTEAFF
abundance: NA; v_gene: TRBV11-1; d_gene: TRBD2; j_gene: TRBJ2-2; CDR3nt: TGTGCCAGCAGCTCCCGCGCCGGGGGGACCGGGGAGCTGTTTTTT; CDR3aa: CASSSRAGGTGELFF
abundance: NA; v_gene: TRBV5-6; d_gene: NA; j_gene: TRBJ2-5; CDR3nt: TGTGCCAGCAGCACGACCGGACGGGAGACCCAGTACTTC; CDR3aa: CASSTTGRETQYF
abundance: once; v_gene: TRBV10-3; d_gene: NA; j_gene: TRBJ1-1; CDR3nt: TGTGCCATCAGGCCAGGCGGGGTCACTGAAGCTTTCTTT; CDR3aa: CAIRPGGVTEAFF
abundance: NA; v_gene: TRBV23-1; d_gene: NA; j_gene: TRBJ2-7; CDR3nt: TGCGCCAGCAGTCAATCCCTGCAGGAGATTTACGAGCAGTACTTC; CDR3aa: CASSQSLQEIYEQYF
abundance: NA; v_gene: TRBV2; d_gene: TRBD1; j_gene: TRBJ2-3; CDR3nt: TGTGCCAGCAGTATGGACAGGGCTAGCACAGATACGCAGTATTTT; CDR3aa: CASSMDRASTDTQYF
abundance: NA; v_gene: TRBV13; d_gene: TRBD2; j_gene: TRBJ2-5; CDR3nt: TGTGCCAGCAGCTTACGGGGGGAGGGCCCCGAGACCCAGTACTTC; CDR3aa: CASSLRGEGPETQYF
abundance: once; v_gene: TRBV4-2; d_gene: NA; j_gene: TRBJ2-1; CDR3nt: TGTGCCAGCAGCCAAGATAACCCACACAATGAGCAGTTCTTC; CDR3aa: CASSQDNPHNEQFF
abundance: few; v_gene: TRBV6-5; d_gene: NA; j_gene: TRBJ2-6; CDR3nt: TGTGCCAGCAGTTACAGGGTCTCTGGGGCCAACGTCCTGACTTTC; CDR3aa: CASSYRVSGANVLTF
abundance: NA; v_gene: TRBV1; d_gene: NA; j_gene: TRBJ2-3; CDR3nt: TGCACCAGCAGCCAAGATGCGTTCCGGGAGCCGTTAGCTGCGGAGGGGACAGATACGCAGTATTTT; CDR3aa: CTSSQDAFREPLAAEGTDTQYF
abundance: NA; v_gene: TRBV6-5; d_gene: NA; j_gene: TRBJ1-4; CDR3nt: TGTGCCAGCAGTTACTCAACGGGGGGGATTGAAAAACTGTTTTTT; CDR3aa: CASSYSTGGIEKLFF
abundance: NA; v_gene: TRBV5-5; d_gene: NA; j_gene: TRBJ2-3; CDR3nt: TGTGCCAGCACGGGGGCAGAGGTCACAGATACGCAGTATTTT; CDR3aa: CASTGAEVTDTQYF
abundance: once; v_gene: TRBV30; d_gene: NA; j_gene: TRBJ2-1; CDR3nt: TGTGCCTGGAGTGTACTCGGGAACCATAATGAGCAGTTCTTC; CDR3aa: CAWSVLGNHNEQFF
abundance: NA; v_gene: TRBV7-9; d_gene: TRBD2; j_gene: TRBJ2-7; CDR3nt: TGTGCCAGCAGCGTTGGGACTAGCGGGAACTATGACGAGCAGTACTTC; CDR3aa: CASSVGTSGNYDEQYF
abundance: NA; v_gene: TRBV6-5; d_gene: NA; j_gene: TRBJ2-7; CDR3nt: TGTGCCAGCAGTTACTCGAGTCCGGGTTCCTACGAGCAGTACTTC; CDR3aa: CASSYSSPGSYEQYF
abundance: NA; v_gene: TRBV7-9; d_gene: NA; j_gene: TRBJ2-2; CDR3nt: TGTGCCAGCAGCTTAGCGGGCGGGGAGCTGTTTTTT; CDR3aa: CASSLAGGELFF
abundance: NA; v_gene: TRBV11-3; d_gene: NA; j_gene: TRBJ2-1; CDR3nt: TGTGCCAGCAGCTTAGATCCAGCCTACAATGAGCAGTTCTTC; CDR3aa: CASSLDPAYNEQFF
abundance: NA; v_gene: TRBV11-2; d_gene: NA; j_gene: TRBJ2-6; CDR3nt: TGTGCCAGCTTACTAGGAGGAGCTGGGGCCAACGTCCTGACTTTC; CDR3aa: CASLLGGAGANVLTF
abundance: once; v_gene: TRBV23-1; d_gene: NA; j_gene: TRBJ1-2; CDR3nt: TGCGCCAGCAACCTTACGAGCCGAGGGGACTATGGCTACACCTTC; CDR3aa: CASNLTSRGDYGYTF
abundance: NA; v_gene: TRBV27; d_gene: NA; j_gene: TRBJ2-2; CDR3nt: TGTGCCAGCAGGAGGGGAACCGGGGAGCTGTTTTTT; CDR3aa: CASRRGTGELFF
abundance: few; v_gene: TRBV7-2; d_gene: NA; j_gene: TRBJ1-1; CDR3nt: TGTGCCAGCAGCTTAAAGGACAGAGTACTCATGAACACTGAAGCTTTCTTT; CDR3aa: CASSLKDRVLMNTEAFF